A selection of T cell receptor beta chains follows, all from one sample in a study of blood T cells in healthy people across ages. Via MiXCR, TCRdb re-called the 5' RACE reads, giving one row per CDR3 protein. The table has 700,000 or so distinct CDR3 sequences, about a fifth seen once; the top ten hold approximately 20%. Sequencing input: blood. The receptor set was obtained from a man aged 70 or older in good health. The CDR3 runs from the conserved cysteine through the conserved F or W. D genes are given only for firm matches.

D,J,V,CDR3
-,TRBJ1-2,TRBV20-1,CSATLDAYGYTF
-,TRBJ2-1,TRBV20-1,CSAREGQDNPFF
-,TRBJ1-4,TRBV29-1,CSVEKSSNEKLFF
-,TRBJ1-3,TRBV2,CASMRSASGNTIYF
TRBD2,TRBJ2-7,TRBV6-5,CASSFRLAGALGGEQYF
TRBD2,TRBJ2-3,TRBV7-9,CASSRGNSGSTDTQYF
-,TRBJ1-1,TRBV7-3,CASSAKGQSLNTEAFF
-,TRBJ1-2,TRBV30,CAWSAPGYGYTF
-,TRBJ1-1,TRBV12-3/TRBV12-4,CASSPPGARTEAFF
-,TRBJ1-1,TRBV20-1,CSARGVVMNTEAFF
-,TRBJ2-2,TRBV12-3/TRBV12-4,CTSKGGTNTGELFF
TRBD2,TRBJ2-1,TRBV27,CASTLEASGSPYNEQFF
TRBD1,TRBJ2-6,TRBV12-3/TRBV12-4,CASSPTTGAGANVLTF
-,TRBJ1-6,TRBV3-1,CASSQVLGHSNSPLHF